This is a list of T cell receptor beta chains from one sample in a study of T cell responses to AZD1222 COVID-19 vaccine. Clones were sequenced by immunoSEQ multiplex PCR, and TCRdb holds only the in-frame ones, with some missing. The sample has 30,000 to 50,000 clones, 88% seen once. Sequenced here: peripheral blood, sampled 28 days after the second dose of the MenACWY control vaccine. The source is an adult who received the MenACWY meningococcal vaccine as a control. The CDR3 runs from the conserved cysteine through the conserved F or W. The order of the fields is CDR3 protein, V gene, J gene.

cdr3_aa: CASSRGPGSPNYGYTF; v_call: TRBV18; j_call: TRBJ1-2
cdr3_aa: CASSYSPRSPSYEQYF; v_call: TRBV6-5; j_call: TRBJ2-7
cdr3_aa: CASSQEYEQYF; v_call: TRBV3-1/TRBV3-2; j_call: TRBJ2-7
cdr3_aa: CAIGQGNEQFF; v_call: TRBV24-1; j_call: TRBJ2-1
cdr3_aa: CASSLKQGIGISAGYF; v_call: TRBV28; j_call: TRBJ2-3
cdr3_aa: CASSPPRAGNTEAFF; v_call: TRBV4-1; j_call: TRBJ1-1
cdr3_aa: CASSLAISYEQYF; v_call: TRBV18; j_call: TRBJ2-7
cdr3_aa: CAWSVRVNQPQHF; v_call: TRBV30; j_call: TRBJ1-5
cdr3_aa: CASSLPSGSRTGELFF; v_call: TRBV28; j_call: TRBJ2-2
cdr3_aa: CASSYGTGNYNEQFF; v_call: TRBV6-4; j_call: TRBJ2-1
cdr3_aa: CASSLGQGGSGEQYF; v_call: TRBV5-1; j_call: TRBJ2-7
cdr3_aa: CASSQTGVAGEETQYF; v_call: TRBV4-1; j_call: TRBJ2-5
cdr3_aa: CASSLNRGPEAFF; v_call: TRBV28; j_call: TRBJ1-1
cdr3_aa: CASSFLFRGTGGYTF; v_call: TRBV5-4; j_call: TRBJ1-2
cdr3_aa: CASSSHRARLGETQYF; v_call: TRBV19; j_call: TRBJ2-5
cdr3_aa: CASSEPISGNTIYF; v_call: TRBV10-1; j_call: TRBJ1-3